The clone carrying this T cell receptor (beta chain) was picked up a small number of times. Germline V gives CDR1 LGHNA, CDR2 YNFKEQ. The CDR3 totals 15 residues. With 4 bases removed from V and 3 bases from J, the gap between germline ends came to 13 bases. The data stem from a study of T-cell memory formation after mild COVID-19. Each CDR3 protein gets one entry after TCRdb re-called the 5' RACE reads with MiXCR. The sample includes about 190,000 distinct CDR3 sequences, approximately 20% of them seen just once. Material: PBMCs or a T cell subset sorted from them (not recorded which). This receptor was identified in an adult woman who had mild COVID-19 (a few samples of this study predate the infection). Cell type and time point are not known. This rearrangement joins TRBV4-2 to TRBJ2-1; D is uncertain. This chain's CDR3 is CASSPGKSRYNEQFF. The CDR3 nucleotides are TGTGCCAGCAGCCCTGGGAAGTCGCGCTACAATGAGCAGTTCTTC.